The T cell receptor beta chain under discussion was sequenced for a study of blood T cell repertoires in COVID-19. On the study more broadly: Samples of COVID-19 (acute and convalescent) were obtained from the United States, Italy and Spain.

The study drew participants aged roughly 18 to 95 years from some 25 US areas. TCRdb's table, derived via immunoSEQ multiplex PCR, lists solely in-frame clones and lacks some. Among around 300,000 clones listed, around 90% were seen once. There are 13 residues in the CDR3. V was clipped by 8 bases and J by 3 bases, with 13 bases between them. This receptor was identified in a woman in her 40s who had recovered from COVID-19. The sample comprised PBMCs or T cells enriched from blood (not recorded which). The rearrangement links TRBV12-3 or TRBV12-4 to TRBJ2-5; a weak D match, TRBD1 (5 bases). The CDR3 sequence: CASGQGWEETQYF. The CDR3 DNA reads TGTGCCAGCGGGCAGGGATGGGAAGAGACCCAGTACTTC.